Detailed here is one TCR beta chain. Selection required adequate fresh-frozen tumor tissue plus more than two years' survival data. Isocitrate dehydrogenase mutation was absent in all glioblastoma patients. The data derive from a study of glioma-infiltrating T cells after dendritic cell vaccination. Method: immunoSEQ multiplex PCR; TCRdb's copy keeps in-frame clones and lacks some. The sample includes tens of thousands of clones, approximately 81% seen only once; the top ten take around 3.2%. V was shortened by 5 bases and J by 3 bases, with 10 bases between the two germline ends. This CDR3 has 13 amino acids. Germline loops: CDR1 SGHAT, CDR2 FQNNGV.

Material: blood, obtained before dendritic cell vaccination. This receptor was obtained from a human donor with glioblastoma. The chain couples TRBV11-2 to TRBJ1-1; weak D call: TRBD1 (6 bases). The CDR3 DNA sequence: TGTGCCAGCAGCGCGAAGGGGGACACTGAAGCTTTCTTT. Its translation: CASSAKGDTEAFF.